This T cell receptor beta chain was documented in a study of T cell repertoires in cytomegalovirus infection. Study background: Shared public TCR beta signatures pointed to both CMV infection and a matching HLA type.

This CDR3 comprises 15 residues. CDR1 is SEHNR and CDR2 is FQNEAQ in the germline V gene (reference sequence). Trimming stripped 5 bases from V and 6 bases from J, with 20 bases between. TCRdb analysed the reads with MiXCR anew, one entry per CDR3 protein. This table has roughly 54,000 distinct CDR3 sequences, roughly a third appearing once. This clonotype was seen a few times. Its target is not known. This sequence was found in a human donor in good health (CMV status not recorded). Some clones in this sample may be carry-over from other donors' samples. The V gene is TRBV7-9, the J gene TRBJ2-7, with D perhaps given as TRBD1 or TRBD2 (5 bases each). The sample consisted of PBMCs, sequenced either directly or after in vitro stimulation (not recorded which). The CDR3 here is CASSRRDARVGEQYF. CDR3 coding DNA: TGTGCCAGCAGCCGCCGGGACGCCAGGGTGGGCGAGCAGTACTTC.